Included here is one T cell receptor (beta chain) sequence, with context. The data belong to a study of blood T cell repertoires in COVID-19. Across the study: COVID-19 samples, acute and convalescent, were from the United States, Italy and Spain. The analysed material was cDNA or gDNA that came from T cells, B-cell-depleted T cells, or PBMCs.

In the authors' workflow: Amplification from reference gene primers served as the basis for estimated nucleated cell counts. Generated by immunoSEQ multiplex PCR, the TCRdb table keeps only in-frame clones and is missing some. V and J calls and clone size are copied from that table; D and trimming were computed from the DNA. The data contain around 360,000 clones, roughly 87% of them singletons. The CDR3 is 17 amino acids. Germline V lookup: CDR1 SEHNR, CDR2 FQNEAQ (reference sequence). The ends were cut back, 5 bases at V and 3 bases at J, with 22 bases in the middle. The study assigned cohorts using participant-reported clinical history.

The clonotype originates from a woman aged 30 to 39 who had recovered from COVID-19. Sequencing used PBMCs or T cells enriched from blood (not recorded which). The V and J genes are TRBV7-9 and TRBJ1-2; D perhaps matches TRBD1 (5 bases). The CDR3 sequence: CASSTADRGAGYYGYTF. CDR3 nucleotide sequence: TGTGCCAGCAGCACCGCCGATCGAGGGGCGGGGTACTATGGCTACACCTTC.